This TCR beta chain was documented in a study of radiotherapy plus CTLA-4 blockade in lung cancer. The ends were cut back, 1 base at V and 6 bases at J, with 12 bases in the middle. Germline loops: CDR1 SGHAT, CDR2 FQNNGV. This CDR3 has 14 residues. Some clones are missing from TCRdb's copy, which holds only in-frame ones; the method was immunoSEQ multiplex PCR. This sample has roughly 80,000 clones, with 78% found just once. The sequence was obtained from a human donor with non-small cell lung cancer who had a partial response to radiotherapy plus ipilimumab. Some clones in this sample may be carry-over from other donors' samples. Sequencing used peripheral blood, obtained from a patient treated with radiotherapy plus ipilimumab. This sequence joins TRBV11-2 and TRBJ1-1; D is ambiguous. CDR3 amino acids: CASSLVRAPSEAFF. The CDR3 region has the DNA TGTGCCAGCAGCTTAGTGCGGGCCCCATCTGAAGCTTTCTTT. Full variable domain (rest looked up from reference TRBV11-2 and TRBJ1-1): EAGVAQSPRYKIIEKRQSVAFWCNPISGHATLYWYQQILGQGPKLLIQFQNNGVVDDSQLPKDRFSAERLKGVDSTLKIQPAKLEDSAVYLCASSLVRAPSEAFFGQGTRLTVV.